This T cell receptor (beta chain) was observed in a study of blood T cell repertoires in COVID-19. Study information: The United States, Italy and Spain were the sources of the acute and convalescent COVID-19 samples.

The CDR3 is 13 amino acids. The germline CDR1 and CDR2 sequences are SNHLY and FYNNEI. V lost 6 bases, J lost 2 bases, and 10 bases lay in between. How the authors handled the data: Amplification of reference gene primers was used by the study to estimate nucleated cell counts. The protocol was immunoSEQ multiplex PCR, while the TCRdb copy is restricted to in-frame clones and leaves out a portion. V, J and clone size are taken as reported in that table, and D and trimming were inferred from the DNA itself. Among roughly 250,000 clones, nearly 85% were seen once, and the ten largest hold around 7.8%. The receptor comes from a human donor in a cohort sampled during active COVID-19. The sequenced material came from peripheral blood. This chain uses TRBV2 with TRBJ2-5; D is ambiguous. The CDR3 loop reads CASRTTLQETQYF. CDR3 DNA sequence: TGTGCCAGCAGGACGACTCTTCAAGAGACCCAGTACTTC.